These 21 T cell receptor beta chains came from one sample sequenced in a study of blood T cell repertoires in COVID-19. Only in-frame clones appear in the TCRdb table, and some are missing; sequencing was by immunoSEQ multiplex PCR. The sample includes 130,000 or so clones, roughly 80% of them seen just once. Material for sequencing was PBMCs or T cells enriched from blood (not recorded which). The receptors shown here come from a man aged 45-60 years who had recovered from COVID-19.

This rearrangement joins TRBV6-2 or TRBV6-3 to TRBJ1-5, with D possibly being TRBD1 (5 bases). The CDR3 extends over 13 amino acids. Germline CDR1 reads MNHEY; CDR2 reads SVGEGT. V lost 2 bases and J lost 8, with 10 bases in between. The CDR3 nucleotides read TGTGCCAGCAGTTACACCCAGGGAAAGCCCCAGCATTTT. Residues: CASSYTQGKPQHF.

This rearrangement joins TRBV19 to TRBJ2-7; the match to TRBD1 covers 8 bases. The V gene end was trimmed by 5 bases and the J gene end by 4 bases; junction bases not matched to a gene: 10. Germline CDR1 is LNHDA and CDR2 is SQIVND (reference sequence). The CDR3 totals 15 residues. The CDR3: CASSASGTGTYEQYF. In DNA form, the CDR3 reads TGTGCCAGTAGTGCCTCCGGGACAGGTACATACGAGCAGTACTTC.

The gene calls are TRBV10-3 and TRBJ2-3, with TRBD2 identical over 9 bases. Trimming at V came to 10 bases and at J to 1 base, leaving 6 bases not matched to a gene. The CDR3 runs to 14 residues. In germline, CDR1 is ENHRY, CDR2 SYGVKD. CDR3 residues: CATRAGGGTDTQYF. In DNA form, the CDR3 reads TGTGCCACAAGGGCGGGGGGGGGCACAGATACGCAGTATTTT.

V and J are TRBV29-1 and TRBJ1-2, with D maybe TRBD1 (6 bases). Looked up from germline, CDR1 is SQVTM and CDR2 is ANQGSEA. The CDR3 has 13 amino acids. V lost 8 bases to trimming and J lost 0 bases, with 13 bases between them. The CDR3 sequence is CSTDRTANYGYTF. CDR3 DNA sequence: TGCAGCACAGACAGGACAGCTAACTATGGCTACACCTTC.

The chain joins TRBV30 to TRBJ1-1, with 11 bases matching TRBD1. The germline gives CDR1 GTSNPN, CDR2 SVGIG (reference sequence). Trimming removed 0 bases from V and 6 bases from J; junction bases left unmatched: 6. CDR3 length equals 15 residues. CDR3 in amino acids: CAWSVGTGGHSEAFF. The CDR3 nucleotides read TGTGCCTGGAGTGTAGGGACAGGGGGTCACTCTGAAGCTTTCTTT. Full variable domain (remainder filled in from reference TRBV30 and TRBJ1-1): SQTIHQWPATLVQPVGSPLSLECTVEGTSNPNLYWYRQAAGRGLQLLFYSVGIGQISSEVPQNLSASRPQDRQFILSSKKLLLSDSGFYLCAWSVGTGGHSEAFFGQGTRLTVV.

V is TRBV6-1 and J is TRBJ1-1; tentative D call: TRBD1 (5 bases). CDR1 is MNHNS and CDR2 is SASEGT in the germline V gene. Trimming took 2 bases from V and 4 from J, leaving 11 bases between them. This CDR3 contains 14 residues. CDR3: CASSERVDSTEAFF. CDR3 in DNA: TGTGCCAGCAGTGAACGGGTTGACAGCACTGAAGCTTTCTTT.

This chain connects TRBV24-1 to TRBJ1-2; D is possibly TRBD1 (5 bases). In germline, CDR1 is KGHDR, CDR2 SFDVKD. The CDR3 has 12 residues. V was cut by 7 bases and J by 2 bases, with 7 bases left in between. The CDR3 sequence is CATRPGNYGYTF. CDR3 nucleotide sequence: TGTGCCACCAGGCCAGGGAACTATGGCTACACCTTC.

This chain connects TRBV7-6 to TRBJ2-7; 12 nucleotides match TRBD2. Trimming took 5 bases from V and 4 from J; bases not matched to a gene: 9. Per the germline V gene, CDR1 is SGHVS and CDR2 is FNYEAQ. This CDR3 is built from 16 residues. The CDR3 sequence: CASSLRLAGATYEQYF. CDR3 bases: TGTGCCAGCAGCCTAAGACTAGCGGGGGCAACATACGAGCAGTACTTC.

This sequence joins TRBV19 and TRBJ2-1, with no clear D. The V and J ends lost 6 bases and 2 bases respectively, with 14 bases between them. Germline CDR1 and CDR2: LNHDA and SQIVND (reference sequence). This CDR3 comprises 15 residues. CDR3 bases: TGTGCCAGTAGGTTAAGCTCGAATACCTACAATGAGCAGTTCTTC. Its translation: CASRLSSNTYNEQFF.

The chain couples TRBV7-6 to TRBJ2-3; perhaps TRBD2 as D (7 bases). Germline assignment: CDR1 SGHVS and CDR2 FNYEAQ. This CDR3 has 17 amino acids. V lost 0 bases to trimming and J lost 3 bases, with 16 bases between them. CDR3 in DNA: TGTGCCAGCAGCTTAGCCCACGGGCGGGGGCCAACAGATACGCAGTATTTT. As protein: CASSLAHGRGPTDTQYF.

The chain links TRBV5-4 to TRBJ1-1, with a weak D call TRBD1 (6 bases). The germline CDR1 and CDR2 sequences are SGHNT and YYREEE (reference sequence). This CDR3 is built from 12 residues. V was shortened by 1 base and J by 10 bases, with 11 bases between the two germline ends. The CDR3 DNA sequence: TGTGCCAGCAGCTTGCCAGGGGAAGGAGCTTTCTTT. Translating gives CASSLPGEGAFF.

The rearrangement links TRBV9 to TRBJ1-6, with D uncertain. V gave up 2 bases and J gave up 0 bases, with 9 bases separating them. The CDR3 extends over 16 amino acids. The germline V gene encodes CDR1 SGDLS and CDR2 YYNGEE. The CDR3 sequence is CASSVSPSSYNSPLHF. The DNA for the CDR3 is TGTGCCAGCAGCGTGTCCCCTAGCTCCTATAATTCACCCCTCCACTTT.

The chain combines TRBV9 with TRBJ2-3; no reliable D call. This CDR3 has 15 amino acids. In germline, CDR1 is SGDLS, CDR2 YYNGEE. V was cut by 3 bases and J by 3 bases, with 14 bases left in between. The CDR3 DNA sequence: TGTGCCAGCAGCGAGAGGAGACTCGGTACAGATACGCAGTATTTT. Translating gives CASSERRLGTDTQYF.

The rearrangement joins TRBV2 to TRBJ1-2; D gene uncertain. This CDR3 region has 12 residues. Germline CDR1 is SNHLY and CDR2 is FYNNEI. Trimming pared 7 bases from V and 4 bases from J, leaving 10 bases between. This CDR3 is CASIMEVYGYTF. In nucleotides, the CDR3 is TGTGCCAGCATAATGGAGGTCTATGGCTACACCTTC.

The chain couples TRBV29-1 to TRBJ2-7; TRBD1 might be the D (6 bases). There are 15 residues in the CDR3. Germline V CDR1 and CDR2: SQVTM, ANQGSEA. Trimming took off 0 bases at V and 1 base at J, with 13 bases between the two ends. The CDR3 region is CSVEDSIGTSYEQYF. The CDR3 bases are TGCAGCGTTGAAGATTCGATAGGGACATCCTACGAGCAGTACTTC.

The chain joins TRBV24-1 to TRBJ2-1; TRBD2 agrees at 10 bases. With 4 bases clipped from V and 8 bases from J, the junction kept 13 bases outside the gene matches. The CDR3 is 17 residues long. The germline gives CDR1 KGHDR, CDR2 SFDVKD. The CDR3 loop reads CATSDRLWVAGGHEQFF. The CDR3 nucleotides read TGTGCCACCAGTGACCGCCTGTGGGTAGCGGGGGGCCATGAGCAGTTCTTC.

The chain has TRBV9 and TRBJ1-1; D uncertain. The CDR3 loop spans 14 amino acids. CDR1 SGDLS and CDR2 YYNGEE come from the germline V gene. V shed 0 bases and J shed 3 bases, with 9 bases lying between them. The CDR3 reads CASSVGGRDTEAFF. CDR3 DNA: TGTGCCAGCAGCGTAGGAGGGCGGGACACTGAAGCTTTCTTT. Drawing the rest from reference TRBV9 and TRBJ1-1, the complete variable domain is DSGVTQTPKHLITATGQRVTLRCSPRSGDLSVYWYQQSLDQGLQFLIQYYNGEERAKGNILERFSAQQFPDLHSELNLSSLELGDSALYFCASSVGGRDTEAFFGQGTRLTVV.

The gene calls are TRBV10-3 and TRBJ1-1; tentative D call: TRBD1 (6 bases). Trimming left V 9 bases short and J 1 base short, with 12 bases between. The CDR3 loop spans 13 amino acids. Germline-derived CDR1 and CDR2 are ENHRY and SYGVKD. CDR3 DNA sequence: TGTGCCATGTCCGGGACATCGAACACTGAAGCTTTCTTT. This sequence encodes CAMSGTSNTEAFF.

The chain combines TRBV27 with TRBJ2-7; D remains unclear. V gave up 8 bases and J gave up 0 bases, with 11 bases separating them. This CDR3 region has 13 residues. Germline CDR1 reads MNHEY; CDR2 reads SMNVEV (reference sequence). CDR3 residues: CASLSFISYEQYF. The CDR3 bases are TGTGCCAGCCTTTCCTTTATCTCCTACGAGCAGTACTTC.

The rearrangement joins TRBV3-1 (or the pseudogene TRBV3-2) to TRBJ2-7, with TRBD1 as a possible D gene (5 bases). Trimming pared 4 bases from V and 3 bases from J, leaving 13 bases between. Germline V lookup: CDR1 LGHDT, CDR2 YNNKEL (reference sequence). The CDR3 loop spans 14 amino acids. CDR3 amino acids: CASSPQDGYYEQYF. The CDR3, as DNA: TGTGCCAGCAGCCCACAGGACGGATACTACGAGCAGTACTTC.

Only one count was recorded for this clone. CDR3 in amino acids: CASSEGQGARAFF. CDR3 bases: TGTGCCAGTAGTGAGGGACAGGGGGCGCGAGCTTTCTTT. V gene TRBV19 combines with J gene TRBJ1-1; TRBD1 matches at 12 bases. Germline CDR1 reads LNHDA; CDR2 reads SQIVND (reference sequence). The CDR3 runs 13 residues. V was clipped by 5 bases and J by 10 bases; unmatched bases: 5.